The 30 T cell receptor beta chains below all came from one sample that was sequenced in a study of vaccination effects on CD4 cells after COVID-19. The antigens for these receptors are not known. This table comes from immunoSEQ multiplex PCR, and its TCRdb copy is limited to in-frame clones, with some not included. The table has 37,000 or so clones, about 70% seen once; the top ten hold 6% to 8.5%. Investigators separated out CD4+ T cells once around eleven days of culture had passed. Each participant was administered two doses of either the BNT162b2 or the mRNA-1273 vaccine. Sequencing was performed on CD4+ T cells from PBMCs cultured without peptide, taken after COVID-19 vaccination. These receptors all stem from a human donor who received a COVID-19 vaccine.

The rearrangement links TRBV30 to TRBJ1-1, with D possibly being TRBD1 (5 bases). Trimming removed 3 bases from V and 2 bases from J, with 19 bases in between. The CDR3 runs to 16 residues. CDR1 is GTSNPN, CDR2 SVGIG, per germline (reference sequence). CDR3 nucleotide sequence: TGTGCCTGGAGAGGAGACCGGGGGACCTCAAACACTGAAGCTTTCTTT. Residues: CAWRGDRGTSNTEAFF.

The V call is TRBV12-3 or TRBV12-4, the J call TRBJ2-1, with D hard to call. V was shortened by 6 bases and J by 9 bases, with 12 bases between the two germline ends. CDR3 size: 12 residues. The CDR3 DNA sequence: TGTGCCAGCAGCCCCGAGATATTTGAGCAGTTCTTC. Its protein is CASSPEIFEQFF.

This clone appeared a few times. V and J are TRBV5-1 and TRBJ2-7, with D possibly being TRBD1 (5 bases). Germline CDR1 and CDR2: SGHRS and YFSETQ. The CDR3 is 16 residues long. Trimming took 4 bases from V and 6 from J, leaving 23 bases between them. This chain's CDR3 is CASSPGSGRVFGEQYF. CDR3 nucleotide sequence: TGCGCCAGCAGCCCCGGGTCGGGCAGGGTATTTGGCGAGCAGTACTTC.

The rearrangement links TRBV14 to TRBJ2-7; D ambiguous. The CDR3 spans 13 residues. CDR1 is SGHDN and CDR2 is FVKESK in the germline V gene. V shed 2 bases and J shed 3 bases, with 8 bases lying between them. CDR3 sequence (DNA): TGTGCCAGCAGCCAACAAGGGATCTACGAGCAGTACTTC. This sequence encodes CASSQQGIYEQYF.

V gene TRBV9 combines with J gene TRBJ2-5; the match to TRBD2 covers 10 bases. Germline values: CDR1 SGDLS, CDR2 YYNGEE. The J segment lost 2 bases and the V segment lost 2 bases, leaving 6 bases of the junction unmatched. This CDR3 has 16 amino acids. CDR3 nucleotide sequence: TGTGCCAGCAGCGTGGGGGAGCGGGGGGGACAAGAGACCCAGTACTTC. Protein sequence: CASSVGERGGQETQYF.

The chain combines TRBV12-3 or TRBV12-4 with TRBJ2-2; D gene ambiguous. Between the trimmed V and J ends, which lost 3 bases and 6 bases, there was a span of 5 bases. This CDR3 is built from 12 residues. CDR3 bases: TGTGCCAGCAGTTTGAGTGCCGGGGAGCTGTTTTTT. The encoded protein is CASSLSAGELFF.

This clone was detected once. The chain joins TRBV10-3 to TRBJ1-5, with TRBD1 matching 8 bases. With V trimmed by 10 bases and J by 6 bases, 11 bases remained unmatched. The length of the CDR3 is 14 residues. Germline CDR1 is ENHRY and CDR2 is SYGVKD. CDR3 nucleotide sequence: TGTGCCACTGAAGAAGGACAGGGAGGTCAGCCCCAGCATTTT. Translated, it gives CATEEGQGGQPQHF.

The chain has TRBV5-1 and TRBJ2-5; TRBD2 matches at 8 bases. After removal of 7 bases from V and 2 bases from J, the junction contained 7 bases not matched to a gene. The CDR3 has 14 residues. Germline-derived CDR1 and CDR2 are SGHRS and YFSETQ. CDR3 residues: CASSPGRDQETQYF. CDR3 DNA sequence: TGCGCCAGCTCCCCCGGGAGGGATCAAGAGACCCAGTACTTC.

J is TRBJ1-4 and V is TRBV19; no clear D. V was cut by 3 bases and J by 0 bases, with 8 bases left in between. The CDR3 runs to 15 residues. The germline V gene encodes CDR1 LNHDA and CDR2 SQIVND (reference sequence). CDR3 sequence reads: CASSILDPTNEKLFF. CDR3 in DNA: TGTGCCAGTAGTATTTTGGACCCAACTAATGAAAAACTGTTTTTT.

The chain links TRBV5-1 to TRBJ2-1; 7 nucleotides agree with TRBD2. This CDR3 is built from 17 residues. V lost 7 bases and J lost 7; bases outside the gene matches: 20. Looked up from germline, CDR1 is SGHRS and CDR2 is YFSETQ. CDR3 DNA: TGCGCCAGCCACGCTCCCCCATGGTGGCGGGAGAAGAATGAGCAGTTCTTC. Residues: CASHAPPWWREKNEQFF.

J is TRBJ1-3 and V is TRBV6-5; unclear D gene. V was cut by 0 bases and J by 0 bases, with 9 bases left in between. Germline loops: CDR1 MNHEY, CDR2 SVGAGI. The CDR3 sequence is 16 residues long. CDR3 region: CASSYSLDHSGNTIYF. In DNA form, the CDR3 reads TGTGCCAGCAGTTACTCGCTGGACCACTCTGGAAACACCATATATTTT.

The V gene is TRBV19, the J gene TRBJ1-2, with TRBD1 as a possible D gene (5 bases). The germline V gene encodes CDR1 LNHDA and CDR2 SQIVND (reference sequence). Trimming stripped 1 base from V and 4 bases from J, with 13 bases between. The CDR3 spans 15 residues. DNA for the CDR3: TGTGCCAGTAGTATAGTATTGGGGGGTGCCTATGGCTACACCTTC. This encodes CASSIVLGGAYGYTF.

The V and J genes are TRBV6-1 and TRBJ1-1; D unclear. CDR1 and CDR2 (germline): MNHNS, SASEGT. V lost 2 bases, J lost 4 bases, and 14 bases lay in between. The CDR3 totals 15 residues. The CDR3 reads CASSEISMVITEAFF. CDR3 bases: TGTGCCAGCAGTGAAATAAGCATGGTAATCACTGAAGCTTTCTTT.

The V call is TRBV5-1, the J call TRBJ1-6; 7 nucleotides line up with TRBD1. The germline V gene has CDR1 SGHRS and CDR2 YFSETQ. This CDR3 spans 14 amino acids. With 4 bases clipped from V and 9 bases from J, the junction kept 7 bases outside the gene matches. The DNA for the CDR3 is TGCGCCAGCAGCGTGGACAGGACGGTTTCACCCCTCCACTTT. This translates into CASSVDRTVSPLHF.

V is TRBV29-1 and J is TRBJ1-2; no clear D gene. CDR3 length: 13 amino acids. With 8 bases removed from V and 4 bases from J, the gap between germline ends came to 17 bases. Looked up from germline, CDR1 is SQVTM and CDR2 is ANQGSEA. The CDR3 DNA is TGCAGCACCCGACCTTACAGTATCTATGGCTACACCTTC. Encoded protein: CSTRPYSIYGYTF.

The V gene is TRBV11-3, the J gene TRBJ2-7; 7 nucleotides align to TRBD1. The CDR3 totals 15 residues. J lost 1 base, V lost 5 bases, and 8 bases had no gene match. Germline V gene sequence: CDR1 SGHNT, CDR2 YENEEA. CDR3 residues: CASSRTGTASYEQYF. CDR3 coding DNA: TGTGCCAGCAGCCGCACCGGGACAGCTTCCTACGAGCAGTACTTC.

The chain links TRBV24-1 to TRBJ1-2, with no clear D. The CDR3 consists of 12 residues. Germline CDR1 and CDR2: KGHDR and SFDVKD. The V gene lost 4 bases and the J gene lost 8 bases, with 10 bases spanning the gap. This CDR3 reads CATSDVTVGYTF. Here the CDR3 DNA reads TGTGCCACCAGTGACGTTACTGTGGGCTACACCTTC.

V gene TRBV18 combines with J gene TRBJ2-7, with TRBD2 identical over 10 bases. CDR3 length: 17 amino acids. J was trimmed by 3 bases and V by 3 bases; bases with no gene match: 11. Germline V CDR1 and CDR2: KGHSH, LQKENI. CDR3 protein: CASSPRQGTSGNYEQYF. For the CDR3, the DNA is TGTGCCAGCTCACCCCGGCAGGGAACTAGCGGGAACTACGAGCAGTACTTC.

This clone was found a few times. This sequence joins TRBV27 and TRBJ2-7, with unresolved D. Germline assignment: CDR1 MNHEY and CDR2 SMNVEV (reference sequence). The length of the CDR3 is 13 residues. The germline V and J ends were trimmed by 3 bases and 0 bases, with 6 bases remaining between them. The CDR3 sequence is CASSLALSYEQYF. DNA for the CDR3: TGTGCCAGCAGTTTGGCTCTCTCCTACGAGCAGTACTTC.

This rearrangement joins TRBV21-1 to TRBJ2-3; the table's D call of TRBD2 was not tested on the DNA. TRBV21-1 is labeled a pseudogene. The CDR3 runs 17 residues. CDR3 in amino acids: CASNQRTSGCSTDTQYF. The CDR3 DNA follows: TGTGCCAGCAACCAACGGACTAGCGGGTGTAGCACAGATACGCAGTATTTT.

V and J are TRBV6-1 and TRBJ2-6; 8 bases map to TRBD1. The CDR3 contains 18 residues. J gave up 0 bases and V 4 bases, and 8 bases lay outside the gene matches. The germline CDR1 and CDR2 sequences are MNHNS and SASEGT. CDR3 DNA sequence: TGTGCCAGCAGTGCCCGATCAGGGGGCCTCTCTGGGGCCAACGTCCTGACTTTC. Translating gives CASSARSGGLSGANVLTF.

This clone was observed a few times. The same CDR3 also results from other DNA sequences found in this sample. The V call is TRBV10-3, the J call TRBJ1-1; D gene ambiguous. This CDR3 has 13 residues. V lost 4 bases and J 2 bases, leaving 8 bases between the germline ends. CDR1 and CDR2 from the germline V gene are ENHRY and SYGVKD. The CDR3 bases are TGTGCCATCAGTGTAACGGGAAACACTGAAGCTTTCTTT. The encoded protein is CAISVTGNTEAFF.

The V call is TRBV3-1 (or the pseudogene TRBV3-2), the J call TRBJ1-2; TRBD1 matches 10 bases. Germline values: CDR1 LGHDT, CDR2 YNNKEL (reference sequence). Trimming cost V 3 bases and J 13 bases; bases outside gene matches: 5. The CDR3 consists of 12 residues. CDR3 in DNA: TGTGCCAGCAGCCAGGGGGACAGGGGCATCACCTTC. Encoded protein: CASSQGDRGITF.

In this sample, this clone turned up a few times. The chain links TRBV18 to TRBJ2-3; D is unclear. The V and J ends lost 3 bases and 6 bases respectively, with 7 bases between them. This CDR3 comprises 12 residues. CDR1 is KGHSH and CDR2 is LQKENI in the germline V gene. The DNA for the CDR3 is TGTGCCAGCTCACCCTTGGTGGATACGCAGTATTTT. As protein: CASSPLVDTQYF.

The rearrangement links TRBV7-2 to TRBJ1-5; unclear D gene. Germline CDR1 SGHTA, CDR2 FQGNSA. The CDR3 runs to 15 residues. Trimming stripped 1 base from V and 4 bases from J, with 11 bases between. The CDR3 DNA reads as TGTGCCAGCAGCTTAGATCCGGGCACTAATCAGCCCCAGCATTTT. As protein: CASSLDPGTNQPQHF.

There are a few counts of this clone. V and J are TRBV5-1 and TRBJ1-5; TRBD1 agrees at 8 bases. Germline trimming cut 0 bases from V and 4 bases from J; bases unmatched to any gene: 3. CDR1 and CDR2 (germline): SGHRS, YFSETQ. This CDR3 is built from 15 residues. The CDR3 nucleotides are TGCGCCAGCAGCTTGGGACAGGGGTTGAATCAGCCCCAGCATTTT. Its translation is CASSLGQGLNQPQHF.

This chain uses TRBV5-1 with TRBJ2-3; the D is unclear. Trimming pared 0 bases from V and 6 bases from J, leaving 11 bases between. The germline V gene encodes CDR1 SGHRS and CDR2 YFSETQ. The CDR3 is 14 amino acids. This CDR3 is CASSLGTAPDTQYF. As DNA, the CDR3 is TGCGCCAGCAGCTTGGGGACCGCTCCGGATACGCAGTATTTT.

CDR3 region: CASSAGLAGGIDTQYF. For the CDR3, the DNA is TGTGCCAGCAGTGCGGGACTAGCGGGAGGAATAGATACGCAGTATTTT. The chain has TRBV2 and TRBJ2-3; 15 positions agree with TRBD2. Germline assignment: CDR1 SNHLY and CDR2 FYNNEI. Germline trimming cut 4 bases from V and 5 bases from J; bases unmatched to any gene: 4. This CDR3 spans 16 amino acids.

V usage is TRBV2 and J usage is TRBJ1-5; D gene unclear. This CDR3 has 14 residues. V dropped 2 bases and J dropped 3 bases, with 8 bases sitting between them. In germline, CDR1 is SNHLY, CDR2 FYNNEI. The CDR3 sequence is CASSESGFNQPQHF. The CDR3 DNA reads as TGTGCCAGCAGTGAATCGGGTTTCAATCAGCCCCAGCATTTT.

There are a few counts of this clone. The V gene is TRBV9, the J gene TRBJ1-1, with D tentatively TRBD1 (5 bases). Trimming stripped 0 bases from V and 4 bases from J, with 10 bases between. This CDR3 is 14 amino acids long. From germline, CDR1 is SGDLS and CDR2 YYNGEE. The CDR3 nucleotides read TGTGCCAGCAGCGTAGGACCCACAGGCACTGAAGCTTTCTTT. Amino acid sequence: CASSVGPTGTEAFF.